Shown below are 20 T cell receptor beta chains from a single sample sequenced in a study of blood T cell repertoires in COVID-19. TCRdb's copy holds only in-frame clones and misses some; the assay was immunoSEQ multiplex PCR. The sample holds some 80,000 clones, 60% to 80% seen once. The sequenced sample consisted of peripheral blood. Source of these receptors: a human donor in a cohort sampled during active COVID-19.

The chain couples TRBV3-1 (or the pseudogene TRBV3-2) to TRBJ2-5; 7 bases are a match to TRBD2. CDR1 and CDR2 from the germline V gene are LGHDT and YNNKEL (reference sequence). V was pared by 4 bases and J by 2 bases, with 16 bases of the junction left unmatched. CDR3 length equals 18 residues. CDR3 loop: CASSRGWNRGGIQETQYF. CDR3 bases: TGTGCCAGCAGCCGTGGTTGGAATCGCGGGGGAATACAAGAGACCCAGTACTTC.

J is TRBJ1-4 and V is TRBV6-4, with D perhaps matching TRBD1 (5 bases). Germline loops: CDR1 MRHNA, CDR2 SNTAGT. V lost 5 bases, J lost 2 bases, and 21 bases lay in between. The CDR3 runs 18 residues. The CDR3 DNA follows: TGTGCCAGCAGTCTTCCCCCTCCTGAGACAGAGACTAATGAAAAACTGTTTTTT. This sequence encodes CASSLPPPETETNEKLFF.

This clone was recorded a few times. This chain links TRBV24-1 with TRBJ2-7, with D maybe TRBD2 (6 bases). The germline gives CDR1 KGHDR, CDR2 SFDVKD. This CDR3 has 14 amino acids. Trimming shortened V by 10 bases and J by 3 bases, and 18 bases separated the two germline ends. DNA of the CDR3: TGTGCCACTCCGGGGGATCCGTCCGGCTACGAGCAGTACTTC. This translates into CATPGDPSGYEQYF.

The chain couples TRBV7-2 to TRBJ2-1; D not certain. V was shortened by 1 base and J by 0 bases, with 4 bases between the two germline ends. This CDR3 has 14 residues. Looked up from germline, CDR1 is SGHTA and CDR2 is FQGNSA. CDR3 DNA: TGTGCCAGCAGCTTAGGGAGCTCCTACAATGAGCAGTTCTTC. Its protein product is CASSLGSSYNEQFF.

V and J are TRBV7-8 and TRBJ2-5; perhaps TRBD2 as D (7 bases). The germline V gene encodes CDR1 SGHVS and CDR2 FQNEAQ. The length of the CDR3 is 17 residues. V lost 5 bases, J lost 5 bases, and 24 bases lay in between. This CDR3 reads CASSLGIGGRGEETQYF. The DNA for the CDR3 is TGTGCCAGCAGCCTGGGCATAGGTGGGAGGGGGGAGGAGACCCAGTACTTC.

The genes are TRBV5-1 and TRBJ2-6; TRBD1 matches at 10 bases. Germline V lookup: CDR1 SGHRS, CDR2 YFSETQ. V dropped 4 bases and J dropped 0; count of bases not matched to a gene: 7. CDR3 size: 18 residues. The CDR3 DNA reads TGCGCCAGCAGCGATCCGGGACAGGGGATCTCTGGGGCCAACGTCCTGACTTTC. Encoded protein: CASSDPGQGISGANVLTF.

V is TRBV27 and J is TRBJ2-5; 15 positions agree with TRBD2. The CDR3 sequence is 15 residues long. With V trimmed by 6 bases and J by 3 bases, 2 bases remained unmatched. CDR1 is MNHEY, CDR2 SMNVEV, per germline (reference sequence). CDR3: CASSGLAGGEETQYF. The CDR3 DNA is TGTGCCAGCAGCGGACTAGCGGGGGGGGAAGAGACCCAGTACTTC.

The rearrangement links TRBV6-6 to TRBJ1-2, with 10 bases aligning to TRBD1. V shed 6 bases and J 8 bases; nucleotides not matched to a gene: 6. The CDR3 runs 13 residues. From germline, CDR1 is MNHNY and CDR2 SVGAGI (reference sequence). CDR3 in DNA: TGTGCCAGCAGCCCCGGGACAGGGGTGGGCTACACCTTC. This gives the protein CASSPGTGVGYTF.

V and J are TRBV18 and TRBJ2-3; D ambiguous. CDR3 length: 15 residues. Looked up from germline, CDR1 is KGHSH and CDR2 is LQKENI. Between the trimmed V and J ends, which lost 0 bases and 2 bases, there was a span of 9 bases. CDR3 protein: CASSPPPSPTDTQYF. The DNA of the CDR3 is TGTGCCAGCTCACCACCGCCCAGTCCCACAGATACGCAGTATTTT.

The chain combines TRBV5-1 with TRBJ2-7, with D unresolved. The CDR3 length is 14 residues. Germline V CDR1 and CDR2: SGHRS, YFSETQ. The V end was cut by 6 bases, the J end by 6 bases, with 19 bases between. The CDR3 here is CASTATVTSIEQYF. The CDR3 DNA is TGCGCCAGCACCGCTACAGTGACCTCGATCGAGCAGTACTTC.

DNA for the CDR3: TGTGCCAGCAGCTTGTCAGATTCTAATGAAAAACTGTTTTTT. Translation: CASSLSDSNEKLFF. V gene TRBV7-9 combines with J gene TRBJ1-4, with unresolved D. Germline CDR1 and CDR2: SEHNR and FQNEAQ (reference sequence). This CDR3 region has 14 residues. The germline V and J ends were trimmed by 3 bases and 3 bases, with 8 bases remaining between them.

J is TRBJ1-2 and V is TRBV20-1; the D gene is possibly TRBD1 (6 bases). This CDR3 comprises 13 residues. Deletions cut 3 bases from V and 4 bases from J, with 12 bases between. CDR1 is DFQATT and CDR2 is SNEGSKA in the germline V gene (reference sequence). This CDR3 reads CSASGATGYGYTF. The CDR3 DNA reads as TGCAGTGCTAGTGGGGCGACAGGCTATGGCTACACCTTC.

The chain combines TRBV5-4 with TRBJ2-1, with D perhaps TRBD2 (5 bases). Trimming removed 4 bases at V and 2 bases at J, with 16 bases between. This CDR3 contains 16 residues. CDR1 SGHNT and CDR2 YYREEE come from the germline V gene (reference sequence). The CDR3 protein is CASSTGIQRAYNEQFF. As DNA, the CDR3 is TGTGCCAGCAGCACCGGGATACAGAGGGCCTACAATGAGCAGTTCTTC.

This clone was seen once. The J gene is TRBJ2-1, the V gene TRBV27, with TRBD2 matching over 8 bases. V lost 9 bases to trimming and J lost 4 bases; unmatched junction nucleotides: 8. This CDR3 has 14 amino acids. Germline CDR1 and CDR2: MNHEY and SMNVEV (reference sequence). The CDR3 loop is CASSRSGGYNEQFF. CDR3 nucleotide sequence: TGTGCCAGTAGTAGGAGCGGGGGTTACAATGAGCAGTTCTTC.

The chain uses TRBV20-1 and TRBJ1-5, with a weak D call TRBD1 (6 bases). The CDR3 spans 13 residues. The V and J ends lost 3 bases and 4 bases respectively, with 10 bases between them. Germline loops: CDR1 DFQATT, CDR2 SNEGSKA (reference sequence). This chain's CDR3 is CSASGGPNQPQHF. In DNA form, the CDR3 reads TGCAGTGCTAGTGGGGGCCCGAATCAGCCCCAGCATTTT.

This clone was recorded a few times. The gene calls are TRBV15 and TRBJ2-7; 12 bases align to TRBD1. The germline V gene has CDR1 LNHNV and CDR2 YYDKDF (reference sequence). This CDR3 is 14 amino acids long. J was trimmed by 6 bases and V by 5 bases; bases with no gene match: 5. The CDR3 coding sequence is TGTGCCACCAGCTCCGGGACAGGGGGCTTCGAGCAGTACTTC. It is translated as CATSSGTGGFEQYF.

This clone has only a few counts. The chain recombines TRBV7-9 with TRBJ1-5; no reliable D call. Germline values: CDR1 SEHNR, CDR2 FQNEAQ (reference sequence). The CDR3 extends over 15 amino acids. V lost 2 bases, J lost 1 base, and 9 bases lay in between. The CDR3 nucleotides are TGTGCCAGCAGCTTAAGCGGCGGGAGCAATCAGCCCCAGCATTTT. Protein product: CASSLSGGSNQPQHF.

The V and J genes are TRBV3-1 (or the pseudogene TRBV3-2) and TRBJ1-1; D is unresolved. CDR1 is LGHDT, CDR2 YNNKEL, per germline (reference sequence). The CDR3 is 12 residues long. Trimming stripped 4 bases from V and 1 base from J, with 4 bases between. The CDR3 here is CASSPGNTEAFF. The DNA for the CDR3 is TGTGCCAGCAGCCCCGGGAACACTGAAGCTTTCTTT.

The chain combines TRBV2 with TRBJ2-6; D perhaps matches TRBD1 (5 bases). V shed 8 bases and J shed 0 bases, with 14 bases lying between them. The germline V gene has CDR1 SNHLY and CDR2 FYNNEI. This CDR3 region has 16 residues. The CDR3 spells CASLPDTTSGANVLTF. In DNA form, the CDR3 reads TGTGCCAGCCTCCCGGACACCACCTCTGGGGCCAACGTCCTGACTTTC.

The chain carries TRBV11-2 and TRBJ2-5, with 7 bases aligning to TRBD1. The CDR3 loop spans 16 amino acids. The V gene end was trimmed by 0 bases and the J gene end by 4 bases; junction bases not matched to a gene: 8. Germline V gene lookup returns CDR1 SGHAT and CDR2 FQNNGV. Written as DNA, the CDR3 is TGTGCCAGCAGCTTAGATAGAGGACAGGCGGGAGAGACCCAGTACTTC. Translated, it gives CASSLDRGQAGETQYF.